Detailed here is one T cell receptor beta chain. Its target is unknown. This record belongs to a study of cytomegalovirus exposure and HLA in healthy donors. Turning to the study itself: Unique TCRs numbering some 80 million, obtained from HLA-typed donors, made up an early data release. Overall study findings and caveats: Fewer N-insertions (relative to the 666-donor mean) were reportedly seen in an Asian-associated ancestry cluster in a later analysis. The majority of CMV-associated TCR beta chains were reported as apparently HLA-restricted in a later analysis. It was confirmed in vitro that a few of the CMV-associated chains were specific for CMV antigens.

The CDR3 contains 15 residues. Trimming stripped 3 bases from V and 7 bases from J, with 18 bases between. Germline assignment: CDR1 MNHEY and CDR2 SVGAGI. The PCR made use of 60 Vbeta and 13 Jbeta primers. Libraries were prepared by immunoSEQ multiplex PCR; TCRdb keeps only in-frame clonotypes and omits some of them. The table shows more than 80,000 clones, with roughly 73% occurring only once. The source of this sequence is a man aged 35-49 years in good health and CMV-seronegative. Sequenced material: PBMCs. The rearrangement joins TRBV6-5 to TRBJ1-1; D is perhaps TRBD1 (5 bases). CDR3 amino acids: CASSYEVSRGIEAFF. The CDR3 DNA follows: TGTGCCAGCAGTTATGAAGTATCCCGGGGGATTGAAGCTTTCTTT.